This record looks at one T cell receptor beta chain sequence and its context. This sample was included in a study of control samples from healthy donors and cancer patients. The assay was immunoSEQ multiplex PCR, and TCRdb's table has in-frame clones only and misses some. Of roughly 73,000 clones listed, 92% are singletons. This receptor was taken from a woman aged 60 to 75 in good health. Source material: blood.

The CDR3, as DNA: TGTGCCAGCAGCTCGGGACTCCCGCCCTACGAGCAGTACTTC. Encoded protein: CASSSGLPPYEQYF. V and J are TRBV11-3 and TRBJ2-7; D perhaps matches TRBD2 (6 bases). Trimming pared 4 bases from V and 2 bases from J, leaving 12 bases between. This CDR3 contains 14 residues. CDR1 is SGHNT and CDR2 is YENEEA in the germline V gene.